The 21 T cell receptor beta chains below were found in one sample sequenced in a study of blood T cells in healthy people across ages. The use of a sample-barcoded 5' primer and a J-beta primer mix characterized a second PCR of about 7 to 12 cycles. MiXCR, applied by TCRdb to the 5' RACE reads, yields one record per CDR3 protein. This repertoire shows 850,000 to 1,000,000 distinct CDR3 sequences, 40% to 60% found once; its top ten account for under 15%. The sequenced sample was blood. Every receptor here comes from a man aged 25 to 40 in good health.

V is TRBV7-2 and J is TRBJ2-3, with D perhaps TRBD2 (7 bases). The CDR3 has 15 amino acids. Germline CDR1 and CDR2: SGHTA and FQGNSA. Trimming shortened V by 5 bases and J by 5 bases, and 17 bases separated the two germline ends. The CDR3 region is CASSPQAGARDTQYF. The CDR3 DNA reads TGTGCCAGCAGCCCCCAGGCGGGGGCTAGAGATACGCAGTATTTT.

The V call is TRBV4-1, the J call TRBJ1-3; tentative D call: TRBD1 (6 bases). Deletions cut 0 bases from V and 0 bases from J, with 9 bases between. CDR3 size: 16 residues. Germline assignment: CDR1 MGHRA and CDR2 YSYEKL. The CDR3 region is CASSQDGGLSGNTIYF. The CDR3, as DNA: TGCGCCAGCAGCCAAGATGGGGGGCTCTCTGGAAACACCATATATTTT.

The rearrangement joins TRBV6-2 or TRBV6-3 to TRBJ2-7; D is undetermined. V was shortened by 6 bases and J by 9 bases, with 9 bases between the two germline ends. The CDR3 has 10 amino acids. The germline CDR1 and CDR2 sequences are MNHEY and SVGEGT. Here the CDR3 reads CASRDILQYF. CDR3 bases: TGTGCCAGCAGAGACATCCTGCAGTACTTC.

This chain links TRBV7-9 with TRBJ2-7, with D uncertain. The CDR3 sequence is 12 residues long. The V gene lost 8 bases and the J gene lost 2 bases, with 10 bases spanning the gap. Germline lookup yields CDR1 SEHNR and CDR2 FQNEAQ (reference sequence). CDR3 nucleotides: TGTGCCAGCTCTCCGGCGACCTACGAGCAGTACTTC. Its translation is CASSPATYEQYF.

This clonotype was observed a single time. The chain uses TRBV27 and TRBJ1-2; weak D call: TRBD1 (6 bases). The CDR3 is 13 residues long. Per germline, CDR1 MNHEY and CDR2 SMNVEV (reference sequence). Trimming cost V 0 bases and J 7 bases, with 9 bases left between them. The CDR3 protein is CASSLSGGTGYTF. The CDR3 region has the DNA TGTGCCAGCAGTTTATCGGGGGGCACTGGCTACACCTTC.

This clonotype occurred many times. This rearrangement joins TRBV4-2 to TRBJ1-4; weak D call: TRBD1 (5 bases). V was pared by 4 bases and J by 3 bases, with 15 bases between. CDR1 and CDR2 from the germline V gene are LGHNA and YNFKEQ. This CDR3 contains 16 residues. The CDR3 protein is CASSPRQGHANEKLFF. DNA for the CDR3: TGTGCCAGCAGCCCCAGGCAGGGCCACGCTAATGAAAAACTGTTTTTT.

This clonotype was observed a handful of times. The chain uses TRBV7-2 and TRBJ1-1; D call uncertain. The germline V gene encodes CDR1 SGHTA and CDR2 FQGNSA. V dropped 0 bases and J dropped 8 bases, with 10 bases sitting between them. This CDR3 spans 13 amino acids. In nucleotides, the CDR3 is TGTGCCAGCAGCTTAGCGGTTAGGGCGGAAGCTTTCTTT. Protein sequence: CASSLAVRAEAFF.

This chain connects TRBV4-3 to TRBJ2-5; D gene unclear. Germline V gene data show CDR1 as LGHNA and CDR2 as YSLEER. Trimming left V 0 bases short and J 6 bases short, with 11 bases between. The CDR3 sequence is 14 residues long. CDR3 protein: CASSQDIGQKTQYF. The CDR3 nucleotides are TGCGCCAGCAGCCAAGATATCGGCCAGAAGACCCAGTACTTC.

The chain employs TRBV9 and TRBJ1-1; maybe TRBD1 (6 bases). Trimming removed 4 bases from V and 0 bases from J, with 16 bases in between. Germline V gene sequence: CDR1 SGDLS, CDR2 YYNGEE. The CDR3 covers 16 residues. The CDR3 protein is CASSPGQQFMNTEAFF. The CDR3 nucleotides read TGTGCCAGCAGCCCCGGACAGCAATTCATGAACACTGAAGCTTTCTTT. Complete variable domain (other parts from reference TRBV9 and TRBJ1-1): DSGVTQTPKHLITATGQRVTLRCSPRSGDLSVYWYQQSLDQGLQFLIQYYNGEERAKGNILERFSAQQFPDLHSELNLSSLELGDSALYFCASSPGQQFMNTEAFFGQGTRLTVV.

The chain couples TRBV7-9 to TRBJ2-7; D unclear. This CDR3 is built from 16 residues. V was shortened by 1 base and J by 0 bases, with 13 bases between the two germline ends. CDR1 SEHNR and CDR2 FQNEAQ come from the germline V gene (reference sequence). The CDR3 nucleotides read TGTGCCAGCAGCTTAGGAGGTTTGTCTGTCTCCTACGAGCAGTACTTC. It translates to CASSLGGLSVSYEQYF. Full variable domain (rest looked up from reference TRBV7-9 and TRBJ2-7): DTGVSQNPRHKITKRGQNVTFRCDPISEHNRLYWYRQTLGQGPEFLTYFQNEAQLEKSRLLSDRFSAERPKGSFSTLEIQRTEQGDSAMYLCASSLGGLSVSYEQYFGPGTRLTVT.

This rearrangement joins TRBV20-1 to TRBJ2-5, with TRBD2 as a possible D gene (5 bases). The germline gives CDR1 DFQATT, CDR2 SNEGSKA (reference sequence). This CDR3 region has 14 residues. The V end lost 4 bases, the J end lost 2 bases, and 14 bases lay between the germline ends. Written as DNA, the CDR3 is TGCAGTGCTATCCCCGGGGATCGACAAGAGACCCAGTACTTC. Translating gives CSAIPGDRQETQYF.

The chain employs TRBV7-9 and TRBJ2-7; maybe TRBD1 (5 bases). The V gene lost 1 base and the J gene lost 6 bases, with 13 bases spanning the gap. The CDR3 has 14 amino acids. Germline V gene sequence: CDR1 SEHNR, CDR2 FQNEAQ (reference sequence). CDR3 sequence (DNA): TGTGCCAGCAGCTTAGTGTTCACAGGATCCGAGCAGTACTTC. As protein: CASSLVFTGSEQYF. The full variable domain, its missing parts supplied by reference TRBV7-9 and TRBJ2-7, is DTGVSQNPRHKITKRGQNVTFRCDPISEHNRLYWYRQTLGQGPEFLTYFQNEAQLEKSRLLSDRFSAERPKGSFSTLEIQRTEQGDSAMYLCASSLVFTGSEQYFGPGTRLTVT.

The table lists this clonotype with a few counts. V and J are TRBV7-2 and TRBJ2-1; 7 bases are a match to TRBD2. The CDR3 totals 15 residues. Trimming removed 4 bases from V and 4 bases from J; junction bases left unmatched: 7. Per the germline V gene, CDR1 is SGHTA and CDR2 is FQGNSA. CDR3 nucleotides: TGTGCCAGCAGCTCCAGGGAGGGGCTTTACAATGAGCAGTTCTTC. This codes for CASSSREGLYNEQFF.

In this sample, this clonotype turned up many times. The chain employs TRBV10-3 and TRBJ2-3; 7 bases match TRBD1. This CDR3 region has 13 residues. Trimming at V came to 10 bases and at J to 1 base, leaving 5 bases not matched to a gene. Germline CDR1 is ENHRY and CDR2 is SYGVKD. This CDR3 is CATQGRRTDTQYF. CDR3 nucleotides: TGTGCCACACAGGGGCGACGCACAGATACGCAGTATTTT.

J is TRBJ2-7 and V is TRBV27; 8 nucleotides line up with TRBD1. V shed 5 bases and J 0 bases; nucleotides not matched to a gene: 9. CDR1 is MNHEY, CDR2 SMNVEV, per germline (reference sequence). There are 16 residues in the CDR3. CDR3 DNA sequence: TGTGCCAGCAGTGGGCCCGGGACAGGAGCCTCCTACGAGCAGTACTTC. This sequence encodes CASSGPGTGASYEQYF.

The chain recombines TRBV12-3 or TRBV12-4 with TRBJ1-2, with a weak D call TRBD1 (6 bases). The CDR3 extends over 13 amino acids. V was clipped by 4 bases and J by 4 bases, with 10 bases between them. Here the CDR3 reads CASSSWGAYGYTF. The CDR3 DNA follows: TGTGCCAGCAGTTCTTGGGGGGCCTATGGCTACACCTTC.

This clonotype came up a few times. The V and J genes are TRBV3-1 and TRBJ2-1; D possibly matches TRBD1 or TRBD2 (5 bases each). Per germline, CDR1 LGHDT and CDR2 YNNKEL (reference sequence). There are 16 residues in the CDR3. V was cut by 4 bases and J by 7 bases, with 20 bases left in between. The CDR3 sequence is CASSPRIGTLYNEQFF. The CDR3, as DNA: TGTGCCAGCAGCCCTCGGATAGGGACCCTTTATAATGAGCAGTTCTTC.

This clonotype has a handful of counts. The rearrangement uses TRBV6-1 and TRBJ2-1; no definite D call. Trimming removed 3 bases at V and 0 bases at J, with 15 bases between. The CDR3 is made up of 17 amino acids. Germline lookup yields CDR1 MNHNS and CDR2 SASEGT. Here the CDR3 DNA reads TGTGCCAGCAGTGAGACCCCGGCAGCTAGCTCCTACAATGAGCAGTTCTTC. Translation: CASSETPAASSYNEQFF.

This clonotype occurred many times. The chain links TRBV4-3 to TRBJ2-3, with 7 bases identical to TRBD2. With V trimmed by 1 base and J by 3 bases, 10 bases remained unmatched. CDR1 LGHNA and CDR2 YSLEER come from the germline V gene. The length of the CDR3 is 17 residues. The CDR3 nucleotides are TGCGCCAGCAGCCAAGGTACTAGCGTCGGTGGTACAGATACGCAGTATTTT. This translates into CASSQGTSVGGTDTQYF.

V and J are TRBV5-1 and TRBJ2-1; D is unresolved. The CDR3 runs 12 residues. Germline CDR1 reads SGHRS; CDR2 reads YFSETQ. Trimming shortened V by 1 base and J by 10 bases, and 9 bases separated the two germline ends. The CDR3 spells CASSLPLGEQFF. In nucleotides, the CDR3 is TGCGCCAGCAGCTTGCCCCTCGGGGAGCAGTTCTTC.

This sequence joins TRBV29-1 and TRBJ1-5; the match to TRBD1 covers 9 bases. With 4 bases clipped from V and 2 bases from J, the junction kept 6 bases outside the gene matches. Germline V gene lookup returns CDR1 SQVTM and CDR2 ANQGSEA. The CDR3 runs 15 residues. The CDR3 reads CSVAQGAAGNQPQHF. The CDR3 nucleotides read TGCAGCGTTGCACAGGGGGCAGCGGGCAATCAGCCCCAGCATTTT.